A single T cell receptor (beta chain) is shown here with its context. Bulk tumor gDNA, roughly 600 ng per sample, served as the TCR template. Surgery yielded several widely spaced biopsies per primary tumor. It was patients with untreated, newly diagnosed non-small cell lung cancer who underwent curative surgery. Germline CDR1 SGHTA, CDR2 FQGTGA. Unmatched junction bases numbered 7, after V lost 5 bases and J lost 7 bases. CDR3 length equals 15 residues. The source of the sample is a study of immune heterogeneity within non-small cell lung tumors. TCR beta CDR3 was amplified by multiplex PCR using 32 V and 13 J primers. From the multiplex PCR reads, TCRdb called clonotypes with MiXCR, one entry per CDR3 protein. The sample includes several thousand distinct CDR3 sequences, approximately 22% of them seen just once.

The sequence came from a female donor with non-small cell lung cancer. Sequencing was carried out using lung tumor tissue. This chain uses TRBV7-3 with TRBJ2-7, with 14 bases matching TRBD2. CDR3 residues: CASSRGTSGRQEQYF. CDR3 DNA sequence: TGTGCCAGCAGCCGTGGGACTAGCGGGAGACAAGAGCAGTACTTC. Using reference TRBV7-3 and TRBJ2-7 for the parts outside the CDR3, the full variable domain is GAGVSQTPSNKVTEKGKYVELRCDPISGHTALYWYRQSLGQGPEFLIYFQGTGAADDSGLPNDRFFAVRPEGSVSTLKIQRTERGDSAVYLCASSRGTSGRQEQYFGPGTRLTVT.